These 29 T cell receptor beta chains share one sample of origin, sequenced in a study of blood T cell repertoires in COVID-19. The table came from immunoSEQ multiplex PCR; TCRdb's copy has only in-frame clones and leaves some out. The data hold hundreds of thousands of clones, with more than 85% observed a single time. The specimen was PBMCs or T cells enriched from blood (not recorded which). These receptors came from a woman in her fifties or sixties who had recovered from COVID-19.

The chain joins TRBV18 to TRBJ1-3; D uncertain. The germline gives CDR1 KGHSH, CDR2 LQKENI. Between the trimmed V and J ends, which lost 6 bases and 3 bases, there was a span of 18 bases. This CDR3 has 16 residues. The chain's CDR3 is CASSPSGDASGNTIYF. The DNA for the CDR3 is TGTGCCAGCTCCCCCAGCGGGGATGCGAGTGGAAACACCATATATTTT.

The CDR3 sequence: CASSPRTSLNTGELFF. The CDR3 coding sequence is TGTGCCAGTAGTCCCCGGACTAGCCTAAACACCGGGGAGCTGTTTTTT. The V and J genes are TRBV19 and TRBJ2-2; 8 bases match TRBD2. J lost 2 bases, V lost 5 bases, and 7 bases had no gene match. CDR1 is LNHDA and CDR2 is SQIVND in the germline V gene (reference sequence). The CDR3 covers 16 residues. Supplemented by reference TRBV19 and TRBJ2-2, the full variable domain reads DGGITQSPKYLFRKEGQNVTLSCEQNLNHDAMYWYRQDPGQGLRLIYYSQIVNDFQKGDIAEGYSVSREKKESFPLTVTSAQKNPTAFYLCASSPRTSLNTGELFFGEGSRLTVL.

The rearrangement uses TRBV5-1 and TRBJ2-1; a possible D gene is TRBD1 (5 bases). Trimming stripped 0 bases from V and 1 base from J, with 8 bases between. The germline gives CDR1 SGHRS, CDR2 YFSETQ. The CDR3 is 15 residues long. The chain's CDR3 is CASSLEAGSYNEQFF. The CDR3 DNA reads as TGCGCCAGCAGCTTGGAGGCAGGGTCCTACAATGAGCAGTTCTTC.

In DNA, the CDR3 is TGTGCCAGCAGCCCGGGACAGGGAATAAATGAAAAACTGTTTTTT. The encoded protein is CASSPGQGINEKLFF. V is TRBV6-2 or TRBV6-3 and J is TRBJ1-4, with 9 bases aligning to TRBD1. This CDR3 region has 15 residues. V lost 6 bases to trimming and J lost 5 bases; unmatched junction nucleotides: 7. CDR1 MNHEY and CDR2 SVGEGT come from the germline V gene.

This chain joins TRBV6-5 and TRBJ2-7; D is possibly TRBD2 (5 bases). Trimming pared 8 bases from V and 3 bases from J, leaving 17 bases between. CDR1 is MNHEY, CDR2 SVGAGI, per germline. This CDR3 is 14 amino acids long. In DNA form, the CDR3 reads TGTGCCAGCGGAAGAGGGAGCAGGTACTACGAGCAGTACTTC. Translated: CASGRGSRYYEQYF.

This chain joins TRBV18 and TRBJ2-7; D unclear. Germline CDR1 reads KGHSH; CDR2 reads LQKENI. CDR3 length equals 14 residues. Trimming removed 6 bases at V and 0 bases at J, with 12 bases between. The CDR3 here is CASSAGSHSYEQYF. CDR3 bases: TGTGCCAGCTCGGCCGGGTCCCACTCCTACGAGCAGTACTTC.

This clone appeared once. This chain connects TRBV5-6 to TRBJ2-4; a possible D gene is TRBD1 (5 bases). V lost 4 bases, J lost 0 bases, and 11 bases lay in between. CDR1 and CDR2 (germline): SGHDT, YYEEEE. The CDR3 length is 15 residues. The CDR3 DNA follows: TGTGCCAGCAGCGTAGGGGCTGGAGCCAAAAACATTCAGTACTTC. It is translated as CASSVGAGAKNIQYF.

Regarding this clone: Germline is not matched at one junction end, which may reflect a read error. The V gene is TRBV2, the J gene TRBJ2-2; TRBD1 aligns across 7 bases. Germline V gives CDR1 SNHLY, CDR2 FYNNEI. This CDR3 has 15 amino acids. CDR3 in DNA: TGTGCCAGCAGGGAAGACAGGGCGAACACCGGGGAGCTGTTTTTT. This encodes CASREDRANTGELFF.

V usage is TRBV5-1 and J usage is TRBJ1-1, with TRBD1 identical over 8 bases. The CDR3 runs 16 residues. The trim removed 0 bases at V and 5 bases at J, leaving 9 bases unmatched. Germline V gene data show CDR1 as SGHRS and CDR2 as YFSETQ. As DNA, the CDR3 is TGCGCCAGCAGCTTGGACCCCCAGGGGGCTGGGACTGAAGCTTTCTTT. This encodes CASSLDPQGAGTEAFF. Full variable domain (remainder filled in from reference TRBV5-1 and TRBJ1-1): KAGVTQTPRYLIKTRGQQVTLSCSPISGHRSVSWYQQTPGQGLQFLFEYFSETQRNKGNFPGRFSGRQFSNSRSEMNVSTLELGDSALYLCASSLDPQGAGTEAFFGQGTRLTVV.

This chain uses TRBV7-9 with TRBJ1-2; D is perhaps TRBD1 (6 bases). V was trimmed by 2 bases and J by 6 bases, leaving 19 bases between them. Germline V gene data show CDR1 as SEHNR and CDR2 as FQNEAQ (reference sequence). The CDR3 contains 16 residues. The CDR3 DNA reads as TGTGCCAGCAGCTTATCCTCTGGGGACAAGGCCCATGGCTACACCTTC. As protein: CASSLSSGDKAHGYTF.

The gene calls are TRBV9 and TRBJ2-2, with 11 bases matching TRBD1. This CDR3 spans 15 amino acids. V shed 4 bases, J shed 7 bases, and the junction held 6 bases outside the gene matches. CDR1 and CDR2 from the germline V gene are SGDLS and YYNGEE. CDR3 nucleotide sequence: TGTGCCAGCAGCCTACGGACAGGGGGCGTCGGGGAGCTGTTTTTT. It codes for CASSLRTGGVGELFF.

The V and J genes are TRBV18 and TRBJ2-5; D gene unclear. Trimming took 5 bases from V and 1 from J, leaving 5 bases between them. CDR3 length equals 12 residues. Germline CDR1 KGHSH, CDR2 LQKENI. CDR3 DNA: TGTGCCAGCTCATCTACCCAAGAGACCCAGTACTTC. It translates to CASSSTQETQYF.

V is TRBV10-3 and J is TRBJ2-3; possibly TRBD2 for D (6 bases). The length of the CDR3 is 13 residues. Trimming took 11 bases from V and 0 from J, leaving 12 bases between them. Germline V gene data show CDR1 as ENHRY and CDR2 as SYGVKD. The chain's CDR3 is CAVRTISTDTQYF. The CDR3, as DNA: TGTGCCGTTCGGACTATTAGCACAGATACGCAGTATTTT.

The CDR3 nucleotides read TGTGCCAGCAGTCTCCCGGGGATGGTAGGCACCCACGAGCAGTACTTC. It codes for CASSLPGMVGTHEQYF. J is TRBJ2-7 and V is TRBV28, with D maybe TRBD2 (5 bases). The ends were cut back, 5 bases at V and 5 bases at J, with 22 bases in the middle. CDR3 size: 16 residues. Germline CDR1 reads MDHEN; CDR2 reads SYDVKM.

V gene TRBV2 combines with J gene TRBJ2-7; D remains unclear. The V end lost 8 bases, the J end lost 3 bases, and 8 bases lay between the germline ends. This CDR3 comprises 11 residues. Germline CDR1 is SNHLY and CDR2 is FYNNEI. The CDR3 spells CASGVDYEQYF. The CDR3 nucleotides are TGTGCCAGCGGAGTAGACTACGAGCAGTACTTC.

The rearrangement links TRBV2 to TRBJ2-3, with D possibly matching TRBD2 (6 bases). Trimming removed 4 bases at V and 0 bases at J, with 20 bases between. CDR1 and CDR2 (germline): SNHLY, FYNNEI. The CDR3 spans 18 residues. CDR3 residues: CASSVVAEGISSTDTQYF. DNA for the CDR3: TGTGCCAGCAGTGTAGTAGCGGAGGGCATTAGTAGCACAGATACGCAGTATTTT.

This clone was counted a few times. This chain uses TRBV5-1 with TRBJ1-1, with D unclear. The CDR3 totals 14 residues. V lost 2 bases and J 0 bases, leaving 8 bases between the germline ends. Germline assignment: CDR1 SGHRS and CDR2 YFSETQ. CDR3 protein: CASSLQSMNTEAFF. Written as DNA, the CDR3 is TGCGCCAGCAGCTTACAGAGCATGAACACTGAAGCTTTCTTT.

The chain carries TRBV12-3 or TRBV12-4 and TRBJ1-1; no firm D call. Trimming took 6 bases from V and 8 from J, leaving 10 bases between them. There are 11 residues in the CDR3. CDR3 region: CASSARHEAFF. CDR3 nucleotides: TGTGCCAGCAGCGCGCGGCACGAAGCTTTCTTT.

J is TRBJ2-2 and V is TRBV4-2; 8 nucleotides match TRBD2. Trimming removed 3 bases from V and 6 bases from J; junction bases left unmatched: 6. CDR1 and CDR2 from the germline V gene are LGHNA and YNFKEQ. This CDR3 is 15 amino acids long. As DNA, the CDR3 is TGTGCCAGCAGCCACCTTACGGGAGGGGCCGGGGAGCTGTTTTTT. This codes for CASSHLTGGAGELFF.

The chain combines TRBV5-6 with TRBJ2-7, with 10 bases matching TRBD1. The CDR3 has 15 residues. Germline-derived CDR1 and CDR2 are SGHDT and YYEEEE. Trimming took 0 bases from V and 6 from J; bases not matched to a gene: 6. In nucleotides, the CDR3 is TGTGCCAGCAGCTTGGGGAGACAGGGGGCTTTCGAGCAGTACTTC. Translating it yields CASSLGRQGAFEQYF.

The gene calls are TRBV15 and TRBJ1-5; TRBD1 matches 7 bases. The CDR3 covers 15 residues. Germline V gives CDR1 LNHNV, CDR2 YYDKDF (reference sequence). Trimming removed 5 bases from V and 4 bases from J; junction bases left unmatched: 8. CDR3 loop: CATSSRDRLNQPQHF. CDR3 bases: TGTGCCACCAGCTCCCGGGACAGACTAAATCAGCCCCAGCATTTT. The full variable domain, completed using reference TRBV15 and TRBJ1-5, is DAMVIQNPRYQVTQFGKPVTLSCSQTLNHNVMYWYQQKSSQAPKLLFHYYDKDFNNEADTPDNFQSRRPNTSFCFLDIRSPGLGDTAMYLCATSSRDRLNQPQHFGDGTRLSIL.

V is TRBV27 and J is TRBJ2-7, with 10 positions matching TRBD1. The CDR3 consists of 16 residues. V was clipped by 2 bases and J by 3 bases; unmatched bases: 7. CDR1 and CDR2 (germline): MNHEY, SMNVEV (reference sequence). The CDR3 DNA follows: TGTGCCAGCAGTTTAGTCCCCGGGACAGGGGTCTACGAGCAGTACTTC. Translation: CASSLVPGTGVYEQYF.

V gene TRBV7-2 combines with J gene TRBJ2-3, with 8 positions matching TRBD2. The CDR3 totals 17 residues. Germline V gene lookup returns CDR1 SGHTA and CDR2 FQGNSA. Trimming at V came to 5 bases and at J to 8 bases, leaving 18 bases not matched to a gene. The CDR3 spells CASSSRTGTRTLGTQYF. The CDR3 DNA is TGTGCCAGCAGCAGCCGCACCGGGACTAGGACCTTGGGTACGCAGTATTTT.

This chain connects TRBV9 to TRBJ1-2, with D perhaps TRBD1 (5 bases). Looked up from germline, CDR1 is SGDLS and CDR2 is YYNGEE. The CDR3 is 14 amino acids. V was shortened by 5 bases and J by 3 bases, with 14 bases between the two germline ends. The chain's CDR3 is CASSEDTNYYGYTF. Here the CDR3 DNA reads TGTGCCAGCAGTGAGGACACCAACTACTATGGCTACACCTTC.

CDR3 coding DNA: TGTGCCAGCAGTTACTCGAGCTTAGCGGCCAGCACAGATACGCAGTATTTT. Residues: CASSYSSLAASTDTQYF. This chain joins TRBV6-2 or TRBV6-3 and TRBJ2-3; possible D gene TRBD2, 6 bases. The CDR3 has 17 residues. Looked up from germline, CDR1 is MNHEY and CDR2 is SVGEGT. Trimming shortened V by 0 bases and J by 0 bases, and 13 bases separated the two germline ends.

This chain connects TRBV6-6 to TRBJ2-5; D is perhaps TRBD2 (5 bases). The V and J ends lost 7 bases and 1 base respectively, with 13 bases between them. The CDR3 spans 14 residues. The germline V gene has CDR1 MNHNY and CDR2 SVGAGI (reference sequence). In nucleotides, the CDR3 is TGTGCCAGCACTCTGGGGAGTTCCCAAGAGACCCAGTACTTC. This codes for CASTLGSSQETQYF.

This clone has a single count. The V and J genes are TRBV18 and TRBJ1-4; D unclear. Germline V CDR1 and CDR2: KGHSH, LQKENI. The CDR3 spans 15 residues. V was clipped by 3 bases and J by 3 bases, with 11 bases between them. CDR3 sequence: CASSPAQTSNEKLFF. The CDR3 nucleotides read TGTGCCAGCTCACCGGCACAAACATCTAATGAAAAACTGTTTTTT. Based on the CDR3 plus reference TRBV18 and TRBJ1-4, the full variable domain is NAGVMQNPRHLVRRRGQEARLRCSPMKGHSHVYWYRQLPEEGLKFMVYLQKENIIDESGMPKERFSAEFPKEGPSILRIQQVVRGDSAAYFCASSPAQTSNEKLFFGSGTQLSVL.

J is TRBJ1-3 and V is TRBV30; 9 nucleotides line up with TRBD1. V gave up 1 base and J gave up 0 bases; unmatched junction bases: 1. This CDR3 comprises 15 residues. Looked up from germline, CDR1 is GTSNPN and CDR2 is SVGIG (reference sequence). CDR3 sequence (DNA): TGTGCCTGGAGTGGGACAGGGGCCTCTGGAAACACCATATATTTT. Protein sequence: CAWSGTGASGNTIYF. The full variable domain, completed using reference TRBV30 and TRBJ1-3, is SQTIHQWPATLVQPVGSPLSLECTVEGTSNPNLYWYRQAAGRGLQLLFYSVGIGQISSEVPQNLSASRPQDRQFILSSKKLLLSDSGFYLCAWSGTGASGNTIYFGEGSWLTVV.

The CDR3: CASSILWTAGPAKNIQYF. The CDR3 region has the DNA TGTGCCAGTAGTATCCTCTGGACAGCGGGACCAGCCAAAAACATTCAGTACTTC. The chain joins TRBV19 to TRBJ2-4; D is possibly TRBD2 (7 bases). V lost 3 bases and J 0 bases, leaving 18 bases between the germline ends. Germline CDR1 LNHDA, CDR2 SQIVND (reference sequence). This CDR3 contains 18 residues.